The clone carrying this T cell receptor (beta chain) was counted a few times. As yet, its antigen is unknown. A 5'RACE reaction primed in the constant segment made cDNA libraries of TCR alpha and TCR beta, and these carried sample barcodes and UMIs. TCRdb re-derived calls from the 5' RACE reads in MiXCR, one entry per CDR3 protein. The table lists 350,000 to 400,000 distinct CDR3 sequences, 20% to 25% of them singletons. The data are from a study of T-cell memory formation after mild COVID-19. Broader study findings: Confirmation of SARS-CoV-2 specificity was lacking for second-wave clones peaking day 37. Mainly in CM and EM were contracting CD4+ clones; CD8+ were in EMRA.

The CDR3 length is 18 residues. Germline CDR1 reads MNHNY; CDR2 reads SVGAGI (reference sequence). The germline V and J ends were trimmed by 5 bases and 0 bases, with 22 bases remaining between them. The sequenced sample consisted of PBMCs or a T cell subset sorted from them (not recorded which). The source is an adult woman who had mild COVID-19 (a few samples of this study predate the infection). Cell type and time point are not known. The J gene is TRBJ1-1, the V gene TRBV6-6; weak D call: TRBD1 (6 bases). CDR3 in amino acids: CASSTGGGRGYVNTEAFF. The CDR3 region has the DNA TGTGCCAGCAGTACGGGCGGGGGCCGAGGTTACGTGAACACTGAAGCTTTCTTT.